A selection of T cell receptor beta chains follows, all from one sample in a study of Ad26.COV2.S vaccination and SARS-CoV-2 variants. This table comes from immunoSEQ multiplex PCR, and its TCRdb copy is limited to in-frame clones, with some not included. Among approximately 480,000 clones listed, roughly 89% were seen once. The input for sequencing was peripheral blood, taken in a trial of Ad26.COV2.S vaccine versus placebo. The receptors stem from a person aged 18-65 years who received the Ad26.COV2.S COVID-19 vaccine or a placebo. CDR3s include the opening cysteine and the closing phenylalanine or tryptophan. The D gene is left open where the match is weak. Expanded clones are given a class, and other clones once, few, many or no size at all.

v_call: TRBV28
d_call: TRBD1
clone_size: few
j_call: TRBJ1-5
cdr3_aa: CASSKQQGNGQPQHF
cdr3_nt: TGTGCCAGCAGTAAACAACAGGGGAACGGTCAGCCCCAGCATTTT

v_call: TRBV15
d_call: .
clone_size: .
j_call: TRBJ1-1
cdr3_aa: CATSRDRGGTEAFF
cdr3_nt: TGTGCCACCAGCAGAGATAGGGGAGGGACTGAAGCTTTCTTT

v_call: TRBV30
d_call: TRBD1
clone_size: .
j_call: TRBJ2-7
cdr3_aa: CASRTGSYEQYF
cdr3_nt: TGTGCCTCGAGGACAGGGTCCTACGAGCAGTACTTC

v_call: TRBV20-1
d_call: .
clone_size: .
j_call: TRBJ2-3
cdr3_aa: CSADLTDTQYF
cdr3_nt: TGCAGTGCCGACCTCACAGATACGCAGTATTTT

v_call: TRBV9
d_call: TRBD2
clone_size: .
j_call: TRBJ2-3
cdr3_aa: CASSVGDYRTDTQYF
cdr3_nt: TGTGCCAGCAGCGTAGGGGACTACCGCACAGATACGCAGTATTTT

v_call: TRBV6-5
d_call: TRBD2
clone_size: .
j_call: TRBJ2-1
cdr3_aa: CASTSGTNNEQFF
cdr3_nt: TGTGCCAGCACTAGCGGTACTAACAATGAGCAGTTCTTC

v_call: TRBV6-2/TRBV6-3
d_call: .
clone_size: once
j_call: TRBJ2-7
cdr3_aa: CASSNQGGYEQYF
cdr3_nt: TGTGCCAGCAGTAATCAGGGGGGCTACGAGCAGTACTTC

v_call: TRBV2
d_call: TRBD1
clone_size: .
j_call: TRBJ1-6
cdr3_aa: CASDRDRIDSPLHF
cdr3_nt: TGTGCCAGCGACCGGGACAGGATCGATTCACCCCTCCACTTT

v_call: TRBV19
d_call: TRBD1
clone_size: once
j_call: TRBJ1-1
cdr3_aa: CASSIRQGNTEAFF
cdr3_nt: TGTGCCAGCAGTATTCGACAGGGGAACACTGAAGCTTTCTTT

v_call: TRBV5-4
d_call: .
clone_size: .
j_call: TRBJ2-1
cdr3_aa: CASSLNLRNEQFF
cdr3_nt: TGTGCCAGCAGCTTAAACCTAAGGAATGAGCAGTTCTTC

v_call: TRBV13
d_call: .
clone_size: .
j_call: TRBJ2-1
cdr3_aa: CASSERGGEQFF
cdr3_nt: TGTGCCAGCAGCGAAAGGGGCGGTGAGCAGTTCTTC

v_call: TRBV30
d_call: .
clone_size: .
j_call: TRBJ2-3
cdr3_aa: CAWSVRGLGRDTQYF
cdr3_nt: TGTGCCTGGAGTGTACGAGGGCTGGGCCGGGATACGCAGTATTTT

v_call: TRBV19
d_call: .
clone_size: .
j_call: TRBJ1-2
cdr3_aa: CASSQGPLKPPANYGYTF
cdr3_nt: TGTGCCAGTAGTCAAGGACCGCTGAAACCACCCGCTAACTATGGCTACACCTTC

v_call: TRBV18
d_call: .
clone_size: .
j_call: TRBJ1-1
cdr3_aa: CASSPDGTMLGTEAFF
cdr3_nt: TGTGCCAGCTCTCCGGACGGCACCATGCTGGGCACTGAAGCTTTCTTT

v_call: TRBV19
d_call: .
clone_size: .
j_call: TRBJ2-7
cdr3_aa: CASSSTPNEQYF
cdr3_nt: TGTGCCAGTAGTAGTACACCTAACGAGCAGTACTTC

v_call: TRBV28
d_call: .
clone_size: .
j_call: TRBJ2-7
cdr3_aa: CASSLGTQQYF
cdr3_nt: TGTGCCAGCAGTTTGGGGACCCAGCAGTACTTC

v_call: TRBV6-2/TRBV6-3
d_call: .
clone_size: .
j_call: TRBJ1-2
cdr3_aa: CASSPTVYYGYTF
cdr3_nt: TGTGCCAGCAGTCCGACAGTTTACTATGGCTACACCTTC

v_call: TRBV29-1
d_call: .
clone_size: .
j_call: TRBJ2-3
cdr3_aa: CSVAVRGTDTQYF
cdr3_nt: TGCAGCGTTGCAGTCAGGGGCACAGATACGCAGTATTTT

v_call: TRBV7-9
d_call: .
clone_size: .
j_call: TRBJ1-5
cdr3_aa: CASSRYNQPQHF
cdr3_nt: TGTGCCAGCAGCCGTTACAATCAGCCCCAGCATTTT

v_call: TRBV2
d_call: .
clone_size: .
j_call: TRBJ1-2
cdr3_aa: CASNGSPYGYTF
cdr3_nt: TGTGCCAGCAATGGCAGCCCCTATGGCTACACCTTC

v_call: TRBV30
d_call: .
clone_size: once
j_call: TRBJ1-5
cdr3_aa: CACYLGVWHF
cdr3_nt: TGTGCCTGTTACCTGGGAGTTTGGCATTTT

v_call: TRBV12-3/TRBV12-4
d_call: TRBD1
clone_size: .
j_call: TRBJ2-2
cdr3_aa: CASTGQSSGELFF
cdr3_nt: TGTGCCAGCACGGGACAGTCCAGCGGGGAGCTGTTTTTT

v_call: TRBV6-5
d_call: TRBD1
clone_size: .
j_call: TRBJ1-6
cdr3_aa: CASSYGQGANSPLHF
cdr3_nt: TGTGCCAGCAGTTACGGGCAGGGGGCTAATTCACCCCTCCACTTT

v_call: TRBV5-8
d_call: .
clone_size: .
j_call: TRBJ1-2
cdr3_aa: CASEYWGGEGYTF
cdr3_nt: TGTGCCAGCGAGTACTGGGGGGGCGAAGGCTACACCTTC

v_call: TRBV6-1
d_call: .
clone_size: many
j_call: TRBJ1-5
cdr3_aa: CASSEAISGRRYSNQPQHF
cdr3_nt: TGTGCCAGCAGTGAAGCGATTTCCGGCAGGAGGTATAGCAATCAGCCCCAGCATTTT

v_call: TRBV28
d_call: .
clone_size: .
j_call: TRBJ1-5
cdr3_aa: CASSLLGGVSNQPQHF
cdr3_nt: TGTGCCAGCAGTTTATTAGGGGGGGTAAGCAATCAGCCCCAGCATTTT

v_call: TRBV7-2
d_call: .
clone_size: .
j_call: TRBJ2-1
cdr3_aa: CASSLAGGTRSYNEQFF
cdr3_nt: TGTGCCAGCAGCTTAGCGGGAGGTACCCGCTCCTACAATGAGCAGTTCTTC

v_call: TRBV6-6
d_call: TRBD1
clone_size: .
j_call: TRBJ1-2
cdr3_aa: CASSYSPQGVGYTF
cdr3_nt: TGTGCCAGCAGTTACTCCCCGCAGGGGGTGGGATACACCTTC

v_call: TRBV30
d_call: .
clone_size: .
j_call: TRBJ1-2
cdr3_aa: CALIRTGGYGYTF
cdr3_nt: TGTGCCTTGATCCGGACGGGCGGGTATGGCTACACCTTC

v_call: TRBV24-1
d_call: .
clone_size: once
j_call: TRBJ2-2
cdr3_aa: CATSDRGVTGELFF
cdr3_nt: TGTGCCACCAGTGATCGGGGCGTCACCGGGGAGCTGTTTTTT

v_call: TRBV19
d_call: .
clone_size: .
j_call: TRBJ1-5
cdr3_aa: CASSTQSNQPQHF
cdr3_nt: TGTGCCAGTAGTACTCAGAGCAATCAGCCCCAGCATTTT

v_call: TRBV7-2
d_call: .
clone_size: .
j_call: TRBJ2-3
cdr3_aa: CASSLAGAGTDTQYF
cdr3_nt: TGTGCCAGCAGCTTAGCGGGAGCGGGCACAGATACGCAGTATTTT

v_call: TRBV11-3
d_call: TRBD1
clone_size: .
j_call: TRBJ2-5
cdr3_aa: CASSQQGSQETQYF
cdr3_nt: TGTGCCAGCAGCCAACAGGGGAGTCAAGAGACCCAGTACTTC

v_call: TRBV7-9
d_call: .
clone_size: .
j_call: TRBJ2-7
cdr3_aa: CASSLAVGLGGSYEQYF
cdr3_nt: TGTGCCAGCAGCTTAGCAGTAGGGCTAGGCGGATCCTACGAGCAGTACTTC

v_call: TRBV2
d_call: .
clone_size: .
j_call: TRBJ2-7
cdr3_aa: CASSEELVGEQYF
cdr3_nt: TGTGCCAGCAGTGAAGAACTAGTGGGCGAGCAGTACTTC

v_call: TRBV3-1/TRBV3-2
d_call: .
clone_size: .
j_call: TRBJ2-1
cdr3_aa: CASSQDGVWGNEQFF
cdr3_nt: TGTGCCAGCAGCCAAGATGGAGTCTGGGGCAATGAGCAGTTCTTC

v_call: TRBV5-6
d_call: .
clone_size: few
j_call: TRBJ1-6
cdr3_aa: CASSVPQGYNSPLHF
cdr3_nt: TGTGCCAGCAGCGTACCACAGGGATATAATTCACCCCTCCACTTT

v_call: TRBV19
d_call: .
clone_size: .
j_call: TRBJ2-1
cdr3_aa: CASTPRGFGDEQFF
cdr3_nt: TGTGCCAGTACCCCCCGGGGCTTTGGGGATGAGCAGTTCTTC

v_call: TRBV6-2/TRBV6-3
d_call: TRBD2
clone_size: .
j_call: TRBJ2-7
cdr3_aa: CASSYEAGGISYEQYF
cdr3_nt: TGTGCCAGCAGTTATGAAGCGGGAGGGATCTCCTACGAGCAGTACTTC

v_call: TRBV7-9
d_call: TRBD2
clone_size: .
j_call: TRBJ2-1
cdr3_aa: CASSSRVTSGKLDNEQFF
cdr3_nt: TGTGCCAGCAGCTCTAGAGTGACTAGCGGGAAGCTCGACAATGAGCAGTTCTTC

v_call: TRBV5-4
d_call: .
clone_size: .
j_call: TRBJ1-2
cdr3_aa: CASSFRGVNYGYTF
cdr3_nt: TGTGCCAGCAGCTTCAGGGGCGTGAACTATGGCTACACCTTC

v_call: TRBV7-2
d_call: TRBD1
clone_size: once
j_call: TRBJ1-1
cdr3_aa: CASSLGTGGAFF
cdr3_nt: TGTGCCAGCAGCTTAGGGACAGGGGGCGCTTTCTTT

v_call: TRBV7-9
d_call: TRBD1
clone_size: .
j_call: TRBJ1-1
cdr3_aa: CASSYVTGLNTEAFF
cdr3_nt: TGTGCCAGCAGCTATGTGACAGGGTTGAACACTGAAGCTTTCTTT

v_call: TRBV4-2
d_call: .
clone_size: .
j_call: TRBJ1-1
cdr3_aa: CASSQESSFGTGEAFF
cdr3_nt: TGTGCCAGCAGCCAAGAGTCCTCATTTGGGACGGGCGAAGCTTTCTTT

v_call: TRBV11-3
d_call: TRBD2
clone_size: .
j_call: TRBJ2-2
cdr3_aa: CASSLDGGGTGELFF
cdr3_nt: TGTGCCAGCAGCCTCGACGGCGGGGGCACCGGGGAGCTGTTTTTT